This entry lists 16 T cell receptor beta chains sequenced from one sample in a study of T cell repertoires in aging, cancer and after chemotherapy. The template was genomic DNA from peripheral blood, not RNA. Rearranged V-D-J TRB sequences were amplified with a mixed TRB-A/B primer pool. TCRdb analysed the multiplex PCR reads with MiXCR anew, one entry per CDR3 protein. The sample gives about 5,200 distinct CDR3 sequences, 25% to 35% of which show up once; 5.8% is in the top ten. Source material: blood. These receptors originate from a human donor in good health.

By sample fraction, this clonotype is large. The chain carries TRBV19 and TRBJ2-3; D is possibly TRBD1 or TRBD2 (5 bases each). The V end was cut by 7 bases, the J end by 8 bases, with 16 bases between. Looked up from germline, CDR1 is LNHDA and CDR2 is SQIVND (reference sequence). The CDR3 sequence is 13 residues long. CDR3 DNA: TGTGCCAGTATGCCTGAGGAGAGGGGTACGCAGTATTTT. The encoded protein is CASMPEERGTQYF.

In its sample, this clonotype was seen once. The DNA for the CDR3 is TGTGCCAGCAGCTTGCAGAACGAGCAGTACTTC. Its protein is CASSLQNEQYF. The genes are TRBV5-5 and TRBJ2-7; no clear D. V dropped 1 base and J dropped 5 bases, with 4 bases sitting between them. CDR1 is SGHKS and CDR2 is YYEKEE in the germline V gene (reference sequence). This CDR3 is built from 11 residues.

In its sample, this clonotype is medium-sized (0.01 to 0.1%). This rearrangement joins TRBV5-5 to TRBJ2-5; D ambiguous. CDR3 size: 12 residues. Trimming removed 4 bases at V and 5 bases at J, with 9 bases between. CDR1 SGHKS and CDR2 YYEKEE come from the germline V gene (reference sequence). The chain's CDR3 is CASSQSFETQYF. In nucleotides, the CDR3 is TGTGCCAGCAGCCAGTCATTCGAGACCCAGTACTTC.

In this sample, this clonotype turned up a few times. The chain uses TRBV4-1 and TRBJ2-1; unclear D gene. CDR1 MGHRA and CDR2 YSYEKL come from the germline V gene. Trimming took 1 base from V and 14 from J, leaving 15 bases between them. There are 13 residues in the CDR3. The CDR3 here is CASSQGLGSPEFF. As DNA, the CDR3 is TGCGCCAGCAGCCAAGGGCTCGGGTCCCCTGAGTTCTTC.

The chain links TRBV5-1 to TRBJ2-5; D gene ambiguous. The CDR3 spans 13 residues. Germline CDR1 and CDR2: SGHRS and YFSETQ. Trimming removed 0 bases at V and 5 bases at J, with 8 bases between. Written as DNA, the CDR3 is TGCGCCAGCAGCTTGGACAGTGGCGAGACCCAGTACTTC. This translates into CASSLDSGETQYF.

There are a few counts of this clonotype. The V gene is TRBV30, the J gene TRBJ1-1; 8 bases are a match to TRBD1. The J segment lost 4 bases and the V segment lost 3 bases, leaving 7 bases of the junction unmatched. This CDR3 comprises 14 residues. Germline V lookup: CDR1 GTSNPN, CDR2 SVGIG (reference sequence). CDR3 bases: TGTGCCTGGAGCGGGCAGGGGGCTGGCACTGAAGCTTTCTTT. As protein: CAWSGQGAGTEAFF. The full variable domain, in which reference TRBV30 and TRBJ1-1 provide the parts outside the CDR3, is SQTIHQWPATLVQPVGSPLSLECTVEGTSNPNLYWYRQAAGRGLQLLFYSVGIGQISSEVPQNLSASRPQDRQFILSSKKLLLSDSGFYLCAWSGQGAGTEAFFGQGTRLTVV.

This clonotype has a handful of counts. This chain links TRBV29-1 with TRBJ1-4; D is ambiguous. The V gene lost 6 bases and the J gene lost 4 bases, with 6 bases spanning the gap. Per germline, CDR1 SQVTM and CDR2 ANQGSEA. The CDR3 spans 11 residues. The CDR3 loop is CSVRRNEKLFF. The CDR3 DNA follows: TGCAGCGTCCGACGTAATGAAAAACTGTTTTTT.

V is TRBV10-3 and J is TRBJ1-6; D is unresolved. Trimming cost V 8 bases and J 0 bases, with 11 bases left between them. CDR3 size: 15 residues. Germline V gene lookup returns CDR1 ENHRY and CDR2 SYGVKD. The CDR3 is CAIAGTSSYNSPLHF. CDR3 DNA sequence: TGTGCCATCGCAGGCACGAGCTCCTATAATTCACCCCTCCACTTT.

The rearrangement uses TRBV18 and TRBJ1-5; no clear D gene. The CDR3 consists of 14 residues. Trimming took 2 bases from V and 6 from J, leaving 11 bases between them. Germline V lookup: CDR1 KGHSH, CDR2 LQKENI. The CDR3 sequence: CASSPGSGSQPQHF. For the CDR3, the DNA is TGTGCCAGCTCACCAGGTAGTGGGAGTCAGCCCCAGCATTTT.

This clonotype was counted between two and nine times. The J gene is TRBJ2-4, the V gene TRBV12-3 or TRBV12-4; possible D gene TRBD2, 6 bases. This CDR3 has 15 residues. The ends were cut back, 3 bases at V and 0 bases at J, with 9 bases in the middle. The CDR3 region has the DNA TGTGCCAGCAGTTTGGAGGGGCTAGCCAAAAACATTCAGTACTTC. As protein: CASSLEGLAKNIQYF.

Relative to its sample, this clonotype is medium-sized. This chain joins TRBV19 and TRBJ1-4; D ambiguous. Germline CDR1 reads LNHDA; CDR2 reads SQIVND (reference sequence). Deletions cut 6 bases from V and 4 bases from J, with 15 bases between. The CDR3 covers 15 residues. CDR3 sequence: CASRPAGAHNEKLFF. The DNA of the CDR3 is TGTGCCAGTAGACCCGCCGGAGCCCATAATGAAAAACTGTTTTTT.

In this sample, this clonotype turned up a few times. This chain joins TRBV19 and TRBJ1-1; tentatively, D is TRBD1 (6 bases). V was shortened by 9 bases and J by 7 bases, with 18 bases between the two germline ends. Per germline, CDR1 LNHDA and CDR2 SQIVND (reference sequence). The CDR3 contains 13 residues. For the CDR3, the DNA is TGTGCCAGGCTCCTAGGGGGGGGTAATGAAGCTTTCTTT. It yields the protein CARLLGGGNEAFF.

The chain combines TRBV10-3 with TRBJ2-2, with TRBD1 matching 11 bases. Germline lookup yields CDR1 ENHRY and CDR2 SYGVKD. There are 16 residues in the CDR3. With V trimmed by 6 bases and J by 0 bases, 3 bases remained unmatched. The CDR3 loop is CAIRGQGVSNTGELFF. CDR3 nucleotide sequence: TGTGCCATCAGGGGACAGGGGGTATCGAACACCGGGGAGCTGTTTTTT.

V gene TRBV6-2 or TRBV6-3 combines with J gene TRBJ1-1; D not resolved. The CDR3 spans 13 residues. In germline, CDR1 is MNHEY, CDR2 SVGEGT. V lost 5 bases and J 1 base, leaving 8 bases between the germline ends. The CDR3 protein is CASSPMGNTEAFF. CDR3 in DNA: TGTGCCAGCAGTCCGATGGGGAACACTGAAGCTTTCTTT.

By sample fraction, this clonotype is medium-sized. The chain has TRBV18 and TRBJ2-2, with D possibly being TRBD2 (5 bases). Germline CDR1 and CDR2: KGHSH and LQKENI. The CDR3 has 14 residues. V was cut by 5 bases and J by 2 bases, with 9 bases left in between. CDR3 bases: TGTGCCAGCTCATCTAGCATCAACACCGGGGAGCTGTTTTTT. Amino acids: CASSSSINTGELFF.

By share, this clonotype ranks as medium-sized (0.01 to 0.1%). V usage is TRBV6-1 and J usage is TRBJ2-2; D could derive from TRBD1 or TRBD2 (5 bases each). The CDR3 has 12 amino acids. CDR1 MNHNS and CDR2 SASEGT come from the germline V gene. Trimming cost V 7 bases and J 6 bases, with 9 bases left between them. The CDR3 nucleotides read TGTGCCAGCACCGTGGGGGCCGGGGAGCTGTTTTTT. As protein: CASTVGAGELFF.